This T cell receptor beta chain was sequenced in a study of blood T cell repertoires in COVID-19. V was clipped by 6 bases and J by 5 bases, with 16 bases between them. Germline V gene lookup returns CDR1 LNHDA and CDR2 SQIVND (reference sequence). This CDR3 is 14 amino acids long. The table came from immunoSEQ multiplex PCR; TCRdb's copy has only in-frame clones and leaves some out. The sample lists some 150,000 clones, 87% occurring once. The TCR originated in a woman aged 55-75 years who had recovered from COVID-19. The chain couples TRBV19 to TRBJ1-1, with D perhaps matching TRBD1 (5 bases). The sample taken for sequencing was peripheral blood. The CDR3 region has the DNA TGTGCCAGTAGGTTGGAACGCGGGGGGACTGAAGCTTTCTTT. The encoded protein is CASRLERGGTEAFF.